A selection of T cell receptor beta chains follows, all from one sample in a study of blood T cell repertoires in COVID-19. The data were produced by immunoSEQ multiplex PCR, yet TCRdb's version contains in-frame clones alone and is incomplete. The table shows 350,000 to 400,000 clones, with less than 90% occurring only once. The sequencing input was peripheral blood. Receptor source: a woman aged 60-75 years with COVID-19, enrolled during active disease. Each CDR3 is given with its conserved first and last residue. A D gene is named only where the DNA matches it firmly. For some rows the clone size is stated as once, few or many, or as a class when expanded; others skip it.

TGTGCCAGCAGCCAGCAGGGCGCCGGGGAGCTGTTTTTT	CASSQQGAGELFF	few	TRBJ2-2	.	TRBV3-1/TRBV3-2
TGTGCCAGCCGAGAGCTCGTGAACACCGGGGAGCTGTTTTTT	CASRELVNTGELFF	.	TRBJ2-2	.	TRBV2
TGTGCCAGCAGTCCCCCAGGGGGCTTAAACGAGCAGTACTTC	CASSPPGGLNEQYF	.	TRBJ2-7	TRBD1	TRBV27
TGTGCCAGCAGCCCGACAAGCGGGGGCTACAATGAGCAGTTCTTC	CASSPTSGGYNEQFF	.	TRBJ2-1	TRBD2	TRBV9
TGCAGCGTTTTTGGACTAGCGGGGGCAGATACGCAGTATTTT	CSVFGLAGADTQYF	.	TRBJ2-3	TRBD2	TRBV29-1
TGTGCCAGCAGTGAATATGGGCCGGCTAACTATGGCTACACCTTC	CASSEYGPANYGYTF	.	TRBJ1-2	.	TRBV6-1
TGTGCCAGCAGCAAAGATGGGACAGGGGGTTATCGGGGCTATCAAGAGACCCAGTACTTC	CASSKDGTGGYRGYQETQYF	.	TRBJ2-5	.	TRBV21-1
TGTGCCAGTAGTATGAGAGGGACACTCATAGATGGCTACACCTTC	CASSMRGTLIDGYTF	.	TRBJ1-2	.	TRBV19
TGTGCCAACCTACGGTTCCTCTATGGCTACACCTTC	CANLRFLYGYTF	.	TRBJ1-2	.	TRBV25-1
TGTGCCAGCAGTGAAGCGGCAGGTTATGGCTACACCTTC	CASSEAAGYGYTF	.	TRBJ1-2	.	TRBV2
TGTGCCACCAGTGATTTCCCCGGGCAGGGCAGGGATGAGCAGTTCTTC	CATSDFPGQGRDEQFF	.	TRBJ2-1	.	TRBV24-1
TGTGCCAGCTCAGACAGGGGGGTTTCGGAGACCCAGTACTTC	CASSDRGVSETQYF	.	TRBJ2-5	TRBD1	TRBV7-2
TGTGCCAGCTCTCCACGACAGGCAGACACCGGGGAGCTGTTTTTT	CASSPRQADTGELFF	few	TRBJ2-2	.	TRBV18
TGTGCCAGCTCACCAACAACTAACTATGGCTACACCTTC	CASSPTTNYGYTF	.	TRBJ1-2	.	TRBV18
TGCAGTGCCCCCCCCCGCGGGGCTAACTATGGCTACACCTTC	CSAPPRGANYGYTF	.	TRBJ1-2	.	TRBV29-1
TGTGCCAGCATCCCCGGGACTAGCGGGGGGGATACGCAGTATTTT	CASIPGTSGGDTQYF	.	TRBJ2-3	TRBD2	TRBV28
TGTGCCAGCAGCGCCCGGACTAGCGGTAACACCGGGGAGCTGTTTTTT	CASSARTSGNTGELFF	.	TRBJ2-2	TRBD2	TRBV9
TGCAGCGTTAAACCCGGGACAGCGAACACTGAAGCTTTCTTT	CSVKPGTANTEAFF	.	TRBJ1-1	TRBD1	TRBV29-1
TGTGCCAGCAGCTTAGCAGGATGGGGGGACGAGACCCAGTACTTC	CASSLAGWGDETQYF	.	TRBJ2-5	.	TRBV7-6
TGCGCCAGCAGCTCCCAGGCTGGGACTGGGCGAGAGACCCAGTACTTC	CASSSQAGTGRETQYF	.	TRBJ2-5	.	TRBV4-1
TGCGCCAGCAGCCAAGAATGGACAGCCTTAGACACTGAAGCTTTCTTT	CASSQEWTALDTEAFF	.	TRBJ1-1	.	TRBV4-3
TGTGCCAGCAGTCGTCGTGGGGACTTGCGCACCGGGGAGCTGTTTTTT	CASSRRGDLRTGELFF	.	TRBJ2-2	.	TRBV2
TGTGCCAGCAGCGTAGGTAGAGGACGGTCGGGGGTACTTGGAAACACCATATATTTT	CASSVGRGRSGVLGNTIYF	few	TRBJ1-3	.	TRBV9
TGTGCCAGCAGTAACCGGGACAGGCGCCCCTACGAGCAGTACTTC	CASSNRDRRPYEQYF	once	TRBJ2-7	TRBD1	TRBV6-6
TGTGCCAGCAGCACGCGGACTAGCGGGGAGTTCGCCTACAATGAGCAGTTCTTC	CASSTRTSGEFAYNEQFF	once	TRBJ2-1	TRBD2	TRBV5-4
TGTGCCAGCAGACCCACAGGGGATAATTCACCCCTCCACTTT	CASRPTGDNSPLHF	.	TRBJ1-6	TRBD1	TRBV3-1/TRBV3-2
TGTGCCAGTAGTCCGAGACAGGGCTACAATGAGCAGTTCTTC	CASSPRQGYNEQFF	.	TRBJ2-1	TRBD1	TRBV19
TGTGCCAGCAACAGTTTCTCCTATAATTCACCCCTCCACTTT	CASNSFSYNSPLHF	.	TRBJ1-6	.	TRBV6-5
TGTGCCAGCAGTGAAGCGCTCACGGTTCGACACGCTTTCTTT	CASSEALTVRHAFF	.	TRBJ1-1	.	TRBV2
TGTGCCAGCGGGACAGGGGGTTCGGTGAAGGAAAAACTGTTTTTT	CASGTGGSVKEKLFF	.	TRBJ1-4	TRBD1	TRBV11-1
TGTGCCAGCAGCATTTCGAACGGCGAGCAGTACTTC	CASSISNGEQYF	.	TRBJ2-7	.	TRBV7-9
TGTGCTAGTGGTTTGCCCAGGGACAGTTTCACTGAAGCTTTCTTT	CASGLPRDSFTEAFF	.	TRBJ1-1	TRBD1	TRBV12-5
TGTGCCAGCGGCGGGGACCACCAAGAGACCCAGTACTTC	CASGGDHQETQYF	.	TRBJ2-5	.	TRBV2
TGTGCCAGCAGCCAAGACGGCACAGATACGCAGTATTTT	CASSQDGTDTQYF	.	TRBJ2-3	.	TRBV3-1/TRBV3-2
TGTGCCAGCAGCCCGGGACTAGCGGGGGGGTCGAATACGCAGTATTTT	CASSPGLAGGSNTQYF	once	TRBJ2-3	TRBD2	TRBV3-1/TRBV3-2
TGTGCCAGCAGTTTTTTAGGGGATCAGCCCCAGCATTTT	CASSFLGDQPQHF	.	TRBJ1-5	.	TRBV27
TGTGCCAGCAGTCCCGTGTCCAGGGGTGGCACAGATACGCAGTATTTT	CASSPVSRGGTDTQYF	.	TRBJ2-3	.	TRBV7-2
TGTGCCAGCAGTGAAGGACAGGGAACGGCGTATTCACCCCTCCACTTT	CASSEGQGTAYSPLHF	many	TRBJ1-6	TRBD1	TRBV6-1
TGTGCCATCAGTGAAGGGGTTGCTAATGAAAAACTGTTTTTT	CAISEGVANEKLFF	.	TRBJ1-4	.	TRBV10-3
TGTGCCAGCAGCCCGGGACAGGTCTTGTCTACTGAAGCTTTCTTT	CASSPGQVLSTEAFF	.	TRBJ1-1	TRBD1	TRBV7-9
TGTGCCATCAGTGGTACAGGGGGCGGTTATGGCTACACCTTC	CAISGTGGGYGYTF	once	TRBJ1-2	TRBD1	TRBV10-3
TGTGCCAGCAGCTCAGACGGACAGGGAGTAAAACTTAACTATGGCTACACCTTC	CASSSDGQGVKLNYGYTF	.	TRBJ1-2	TRBD1	TRBV5-4
TGCGCCAGCAGTCGACAGACGAACACTGAAGCTTTCTTT	CASSRQTNTEAFF	.	TRBJ1-1	.	TRBV5-1
TGTGCCAGCAGGCCACCGGGGACAGGGGCTCCTGAAGCTTTCTTT	CASRPPGTGAPEAFF	.	TRBJ1-1	TRBD1	TRBV6-5
TGCGCCAGCAGGGACAGTCCCTTGACGGGGGATACGCAGTATTTT	CASRDSPLTGDTQYF	.	TRBJ2-3	.	TRBV5-1
TGTGCCAGCAGCTTACGACAGATGAACACCGGGGAGCTGTTTTTT	CASSLRQMNTGELFF	.	TRBJ2-2	.	TRBV7-9
TGTGCCAGCAGCTTAGTAGCAGGGTACACAGATACGCAGTATTTT	CASSLVAGYTDTQYF	.	TRBJ2-3	.	TRBV7-2
TGTGCCAGCAGCGCCAATAGGAGGCTAGCGGGGGCCTACGAGCAGTACTTC	CASSANRRLAGAYEQYF	.	TRBJ2-7	TRBD2	TRBV7-2
TGTGCCAGCAGCTCGAATCCGGGACTAGCGGGGACAGATACGCAGTATTTT	CASSSNPGLAGTDTQYF	.	TRBJ2-3	TRBD2	TRBV7-2
TGTGCCAGTACAAAAACTGTCGGTCTCAATGAAAAACTGTTTTTT	CASTKTVGLNEKLFF	.	TRBJ1-4	.	TRBV19